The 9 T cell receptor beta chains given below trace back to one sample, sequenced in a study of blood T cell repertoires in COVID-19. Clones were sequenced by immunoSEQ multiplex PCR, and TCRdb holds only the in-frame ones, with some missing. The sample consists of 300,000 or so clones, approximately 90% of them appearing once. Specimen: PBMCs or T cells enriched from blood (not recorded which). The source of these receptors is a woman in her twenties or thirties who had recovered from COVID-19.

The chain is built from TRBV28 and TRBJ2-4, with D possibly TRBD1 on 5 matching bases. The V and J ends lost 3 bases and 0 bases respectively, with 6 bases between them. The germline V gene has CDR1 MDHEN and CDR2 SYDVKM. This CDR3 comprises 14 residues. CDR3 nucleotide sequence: TGTGCCAGCAGTTTGACAGTAGCCAAAAACATTCAGTACTTC. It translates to CASSLTVAKNIQYF.

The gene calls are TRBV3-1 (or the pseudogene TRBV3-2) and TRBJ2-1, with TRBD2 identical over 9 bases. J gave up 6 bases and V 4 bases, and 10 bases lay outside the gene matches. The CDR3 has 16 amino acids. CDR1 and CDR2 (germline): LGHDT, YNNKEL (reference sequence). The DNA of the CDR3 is TGTGCCAGCAGCCGAATCGGTGGCGGGAGGGGCAATGAGCAGTTCTTC. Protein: CASSRIGGGRGNEQFF.

CDR3 residues: CASSYRQEQAFF. The CDR3 nucleotides read TGTGCCAGCAGCTACCGACAGGAGCAAGCTTTCTTT. The chain recombines TRBV7-9 with TRBJ1-1, with D possibly TRBD1 on 6 matching bases. V gave up 4 bases and J gave up 9 bases, with 12 bases separating them. The CDR3 is 12 residues long. Germline CDR1 SEHNR, CDR2 FQNEAQ (reference sequence).

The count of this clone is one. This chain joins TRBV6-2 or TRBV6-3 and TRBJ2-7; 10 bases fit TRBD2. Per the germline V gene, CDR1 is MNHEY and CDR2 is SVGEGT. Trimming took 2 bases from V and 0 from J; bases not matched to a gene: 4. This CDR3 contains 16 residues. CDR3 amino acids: CASSYHIAGGSYEQYF. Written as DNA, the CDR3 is TGTGCCAGCAGTTACCACATAGCGGGAGGCTCCTACGAGCAGTACTTC.

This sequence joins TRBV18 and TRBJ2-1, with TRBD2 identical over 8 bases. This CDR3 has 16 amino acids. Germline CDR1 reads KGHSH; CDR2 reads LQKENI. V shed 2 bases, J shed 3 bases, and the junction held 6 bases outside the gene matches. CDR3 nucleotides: TGTGCCAGCTCACCAGTTAACGGGAGGGTCTACAATGAGCAGTTCTTC. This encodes CASSPVNGRVYNEQFF.

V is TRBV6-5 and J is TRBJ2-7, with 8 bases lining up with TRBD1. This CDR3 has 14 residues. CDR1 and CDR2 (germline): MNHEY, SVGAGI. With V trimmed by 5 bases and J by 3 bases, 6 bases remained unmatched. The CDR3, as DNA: TGTGCCAGCAGTATTGGAACAGGGGGCTACGAGCAGTACTTC. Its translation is CASSIGTGGYEQYF.

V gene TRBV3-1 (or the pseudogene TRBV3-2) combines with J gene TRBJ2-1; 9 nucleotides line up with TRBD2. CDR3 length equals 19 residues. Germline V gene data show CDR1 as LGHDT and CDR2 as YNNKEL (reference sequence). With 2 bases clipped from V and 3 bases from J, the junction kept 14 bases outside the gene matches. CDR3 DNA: TGTGCCAGCAGCCAACCCCGGGACTCCCTTAGCGGGGGCTACAATGAGCAGTTCTTC. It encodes CASSQPRDSLSGGYNEQFF.

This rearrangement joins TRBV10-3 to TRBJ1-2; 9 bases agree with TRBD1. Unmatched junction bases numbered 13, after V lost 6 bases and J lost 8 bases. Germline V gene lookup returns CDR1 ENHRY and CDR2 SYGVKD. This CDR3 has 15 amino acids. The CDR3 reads CAIRQGAEGGKGYTF. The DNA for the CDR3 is TGTGCCATCAGACAGGGGGCGGAAGGTGGGAAAGGCTACACCTTC.

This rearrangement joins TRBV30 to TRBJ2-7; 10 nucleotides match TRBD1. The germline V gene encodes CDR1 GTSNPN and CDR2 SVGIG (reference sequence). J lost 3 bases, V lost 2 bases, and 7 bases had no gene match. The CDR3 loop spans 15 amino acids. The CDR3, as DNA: TGTGCCTGGAGTTCTCCCGGGACAGGGGTCTACGAGCAGTACTTC. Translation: CAWSSPGTGVYEQYF.